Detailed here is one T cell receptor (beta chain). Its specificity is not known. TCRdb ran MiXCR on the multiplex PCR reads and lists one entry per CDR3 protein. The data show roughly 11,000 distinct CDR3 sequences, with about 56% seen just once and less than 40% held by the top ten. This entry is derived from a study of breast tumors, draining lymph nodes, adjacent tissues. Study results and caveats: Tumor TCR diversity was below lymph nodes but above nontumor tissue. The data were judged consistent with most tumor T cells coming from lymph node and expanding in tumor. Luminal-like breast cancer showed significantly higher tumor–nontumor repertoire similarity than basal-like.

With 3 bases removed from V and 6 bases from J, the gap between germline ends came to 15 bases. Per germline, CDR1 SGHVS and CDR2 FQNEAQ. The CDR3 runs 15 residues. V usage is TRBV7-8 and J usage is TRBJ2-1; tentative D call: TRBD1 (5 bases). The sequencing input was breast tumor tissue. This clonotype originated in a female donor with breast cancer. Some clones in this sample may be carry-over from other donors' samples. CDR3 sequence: CASSLLDNKGNEQFF. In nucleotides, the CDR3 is TGTGCCAGCAGCTTGCTGGACAACAAGGGCAATGAGCAGTTCTTC.